The T cell receptor beta chain described here comes from a study of shared clonotypes between healthy human individuals (dated by TCRdb to the early 2020s). Background for the entire study: The cohort included three men and a couple of women between 18 and 49 years of age. Blood TCR repertoires of roughly five healthy adults were deeply sequenced to estimate repertoire size and the extent of clonotype sharing between individuals. To increase sequencing depth and limit assay-specific biases, TCR repertoire library preparation and sequencing were carried out by different laboratories using diverse techniques. Each donor's leukapheresis produced roughly between about 0.8 and 8.9 billion PBMCs. The paper's findings and limits, for the study overall: Based on pairwise subsampling, the degree of clonotype sharing among donors was expected to be affected by sequencing depth. Because the study included only a small number of donors, the genetic and exposure-history diversity represented was limited. Only blood was sampled, and tissue TCR repertoires likely differ from those in blood.

The junction shows trimming of 1 base on V and 9 bases on J, and the gene matches do not reach 2 bases of it. The CDR3 measures 14 amino acids from cysteine to phenylalanine. Only the CDR3 DNA stays, 42 bases, in frame from base 1. CDR1 LNHDA and CDR2 SQIVND were looked up in the germline V gene (reference sequence). There are a few counts of this clone. Which antigen it targets is not known. No quality values exist for individual bases; no much larger clone is one base distant. Other DNA sequences in the sample encode the same CDR3. TCR CDR3 regions were amplified from genomic DNA by multiplex PCR using the deep immunoSEQ assay. Extracted genomic DNA from each cell subset was spread evenly across all wells of several immunoSEQ 96-well plates, with each plate serving as a replicate. For unsorted PBMC, approximately 290 ng genomic DNA, equal to roughly 32,000 T cell genomes, was loaded into each replicate PCR. Unsorted PBMC genomic DNA was sequenced across ten immunoSEQ deep assay plates. Purified libraries were quantified with a Qubit 3.0 fluorometer, sized on a Bioanalyzer 2100, and re-quantified with the KAPA Library Quantification kit. Every immunoSEQ 96-well plate was sequenced on a separate single-read 150-cycle Illumina NextSeq 550 flow cell. The original methods were these. Because the immunoSEQ output included only junctional sequences and no quality scores, the filtering could not be the same as the filtering used for full-length reads. To assign V/J genes and CDR3, sequences were annotated using PyIR, a Python wrapper for IgBLAST v1.9, with IMGT germline references. Any read was removed if the V/J assignment was weak (E-value above 1e-6), the CDR3 was missing, or the read contained stop codons, out-of-frame junctions, or ambiguous translated residues. V3J clonotypes were defined by identical inferred V gene, J gene, and CDR3 amino acid sequence. Percentage overlap between repertoires was computed as shared unique clonotypes divided by the size of the smaller repertoire. Richness of each repertoire was evaluated using RTK rarefaction, the Chao1 estimator, and Recon v2.1 estimates of unobserved clonotypes. TCRdb holds this immuneACCESS table with in-frame rearrangements only. Some clones are missing; in checked studies, unresolved V genes explain under half, and the rest has no known cause. The V and J calls and clone size were taken over from that table, and D and trimming were inferred from the DNA. The sample includes about half a million clones, with approximately 80% observed a single time. The ten most abundant clones make up about 12% of the sample.

Healthy HIV-negative adults with no recently reported acute infections or vaccinations were included as donors. Every donor was a Caucasian adult living in Nashville, Tennessee, USA. For unsorted samples, roughly 91 million PBMCs were counted, and genomic DNA was extracted using the QIAamp DNA Blood Mini kit. After blood collection by leukapheresis, PBMCs were isolated using Ficoll-Histopaque density gradient centrifugation and then cryopreserved in the vapor phase of liquid nitrogen. This TCR was sampled from a woman between 35 and 50 years old in good health. Some clones in this sample may be carry-over from other donors' samples. Sequenced material: PBMCs. In this chain, TRBV19 is recombined with TRBJ1-6; TRBD1 matches 8 bases in the middle. The CDR3 region has the sequence CASSIGQGISPLHF. The nucleotide sequence is given as TGTGCCAGTAGTATAGGACAGGGGATTTCACCCCTCCACTTT.